The next 15 T cell receptor beta chains were all read from a single sample in a study of T-cell memory formation after mild COVID-19. Each CDR3 protein gets one entry after TCRdb re-called the 5' RACE reads with MiXCR. The sample carries 25,000 or so distinct CDR3 sequences, less than 8% recorded once. Material: PBMCs or a T cell subset sorted from them (not recorded which). These receptors came from an adult woman who had mild COVID-19 (a few samples of this study predate the infection). Cell type and time point are not known.

This clonotype was recorded at least ten times. V is TRBV5-1 and J is TRBJ2-6; no definite D call. With 5 bases removed from V and 1 base from J, the gap between germline ends came to 4 bases. The germline V gene encodes CDR1 SGHRS and CDR2 YFSETQ. This CDR3 has 13 amino acids. CDR3 nucleotides: TGCGCCAGCAGAGAGTCTGGGGCCAACGTCCTGACTTTC. Protein sequence: CASRESGANVLTF.

This clonotype occurred many times. V and J are TRBV20-1 and TRBJ1-1; 9 positions match TRBD1. The CDR3 is made up of 15 amino acids. Germline V gene data show CDR1 as DFQATT and CDR2 as SNEGSKA (reference sequence). Germline trimming cut 0 bases from V and 4 bases from J; bases unmatched to any gene: 6. The CDR3 here is CSARDRDRASTEAFF. The CDR3 DNA follows: TGCAGTGCTAGAGATAGGGACAGGGCTAGCACTGAAGCTTTCTTT.

This clonotype was observed at least ten times. J is TRBJ1-1 and V is TRBV7-2; weak D call: TRBD1 (5 bases). V lost 3 bases, J lost 3 bases, and 8 bases lay in between. The CDR3 is 13 residues long. CDR1 and CDR2 (germline): SGHTA, FQGNSA. CDR3 nucleotides: TGTGCCAGCAGCTTCAGGGAGTACACTGAAGCTTTCTTT. This gives the protein CASSFREYTEAFF.

This clonotype was seen a single time. The CDR3 coding sequence is TGTGCCAGCAGCGTTCGGACCGGAGAGCAGTTCTTC. Encoded protein: CASSVRTGEQFF. V and J are TRBV9 and TRBJ2-1; D gene uncertain. Trimming removed 2 bases from V and 10 bases from J, with 10 bases in between. The CDR3 spans 12 residues. Germline CDR1 and CDR2: SGDLS and YYNGEE.

This clonotype was seen many times. The chain recombines TRBV18 with TRBJ2-3; 12 nucleotides match TRBD1. Germline CDR1 reads KGHSH; CDR2 reads LQKENI. The CDR3 contains 17 residues. With V trimmed by 3 bases and J by 1 base, 5 bases remained unmatched. The CDR3 is CASSPGTGGRGTDTQYF. CDR3 DNA sequence: TGTGCCAGCTCACCGGGGACAGGGGGCCGGGGCACAGATACGCAGTATTTT.

The sample holds many counts of this clonotype. V is TRBV7-9 and J is TRBJ2-3; TRBD1 aligns across 9 bases. J was trimmed by 8 bases and V by 1 base; bases with no gene match: 4. This CDR3 comprises 14 residues. From germline, CDR1 is SEHNR and CDR2 FQNEAQ (reference sequence). The CDR3 nucleotides read TGTGCCAGCAGCTTAGGCCGGGACAGGGTTACGCAGTATTTT. It translates to CASSLGRDRVTQYF.

This clonotype was observed at least ten times. The chain recombines TRBV12-3 or TRBV12-4 with TRBJ1-1; 7 positions agree with TRBD1. Trimming removed 8 bases from V and 6 bases from J; junction bases left unmatched: 21. The CDR3 has 17 amino acids. CDR3 region: CASRGFGHRQGIPEAFF. As DNA, the CDR3 is TGTGCCAGCCGAGGATTTGGGCATAGACAGGGAATCCCTGAAGCTTTCTTT.

This clonotype was seen at least ten times. This chain uses TRBV4-3 with TRBJ1-6; D is ambiguous. Deletions cut 1 base from V and 4 bases from J, with 11 bases between. The CDR3 runs 16 residues. Germline assignment: CDR1 LGHNA and CDR2 YSLEER. This CDR3 is CASSQGVYLYNSPLHF. CDR3 DNA: TGCGCCAGCAGCCAAGGGGTCTATTTATATAATTCACCCCTCCACTTT.

The sample holds many counts of this clonotype. The CDR3 is CASSYGREQYF. For the CDR3, the DNA is TGTGCCAGCAGTTACGGTCGTGAGCAGTACTTC. The chain combines TRBV11-2 with TRBJ2-7; D unresolved. Trimming took off 6 bases at V and 7 bases at J, with 10 bases between the two ends. Germline values: CDR1 SGHAT, CDR2 FQNNGV. This CDR3 has 11 amino acids.

There are many counts of this clonotype. The J gene is TRBJ2-1, the V gene TRBV30; TRBD2 agrees at 9 bases. CDR1 GTSNPN and CDR2 SVGIG come from the germline V gene (reference sequence). With V trimmed by 0 bases and J by 9 bases, 6 bases remained unmatched. The CDR3 contains 14 residues. The CDR3 reads CAWSVRREGTEQFF. DNA of the CDR3: TGTGCCTGGAGTGTAAGGCGGGAGGGCACTGAGCAGTTCTTC.

This clonotype is deemed medium-sized (0.01 to 0.1%). The chain carries TRBV7-2 and TRBJ1-6; D remains ambiguous. Trimming shortened V by 3 bases and J by 5 bases, and 8 bases separated the two germline ends. Germline CDR1 reads SGHTA; CDR2 reads FQGNSA. The CDR3 is 14 amino acids. CDR3 sequence (DNA): TGTGCCAGCAGCTTCCAGTCTAATAATTCACCCCTCCACTTT. Amino acids: CASSFQSNNSPLHF.

This clonotype was recorded many times. This rearrangement joins TRBV7-9 to TRBJ1-5; unclear D gene. Germline CDR1 and CDR2: SEHNR and FQNEAQ (reference sequence). CDR3 length: 13 residues. Deletions cut 5 bases from V and 9 bases from J, with 14 bases between. The CDR3 sequence: CASSVTGVGPQHF. The CDR3 coding sequence is TGTGCCAGCAGCGTGACCGGGGTGGGGCCCCAGCATTTT.

This clonotype was detected many times. The chain joins TRBV20-1 to TRBJ2-7; tentatively, D is TRBD2 (5 bases). Trimming cost V 5 bases and J 0 bases, with 5 bases left between them. The CDR3 is 11 residues long. Germline CDR1 reads DFQATT; CDR2 reads SNEGSKA (reference sequence). The CDR3 loop reads CSAGLSYEQYF. As DNA, the CDR3 is TGCAGTGCTGGACTCTCCTACGAGCAGTACTTC.

This clonotype was observed many times. The J gene is TRBJ1-1, the V gene TRBV27; TRBD1 might be the D (5 bases). Germline lookup yields CDR1 MNHEY and CDR2 SMNVEV (reference sequence). The CDR3 has 14 amino acids. V lost 3 bases to trimming and J lost 1 base, with 9 bases between them. CDR3 nucleotide sequence: TGTGCCAGCAGTTTGAGACAGCCGAACACTGAAGCTTTCTTT. Protein sequence: CASSLRQPNTEAFF.

This clonotype has a count of ten or more. The rearrangement uses TRBV4-3 and TRBJ2-7, with TRBD1 identical over 10 bases. V was clipped by 5 bases and J by 3 bases; unmatched bases: 10. CDR3 size: 16 residues. Germline-derived CDR1 and CDR2 are LGHNA and YSLEER. The CDR3 region is CASSYSGTGEVYEQYF. The CDR3 nucleotides are TGCGCCAGCAGCTACTCCGGGACAGGGGAAGTCTACGAGCAGTACTTC.